A single sample gave rise to the 18 T cell receptor beta chains below, sequenced in a study of post-analysis software for immune sequencing data. These TCRs are of unknown antigen specificity. Findings and caveats of the study: A few TRBV segments (TRBV5-6, TRBV5-1 and TRBV20-1 among them) occurred more frequently in patients than in controls.

Prepared TCR beta cDNA libraries contained unique molecular identifiers. TCRdb passed the PCR reads through MiXCR, listing each CDR3 protein once. The sample lists 400,000 to 500,000 distinct CDR3 sequences, 39% occurring once. Input material: blood. All receptors derive from a girl aged 2-10 years with multiple sclerosis.

The rearrangement uses TRBV12-3 or TRBV12-4 and TRBJ1-1; TRBD1 agrees at 7 bases. The CDR3 contains 14 residues. J was trimmed by 9 bases and V by 6 bases; bases with no gene match: 13. The CDR3 spells CASSQPGQTLKAFF. Written as DNA, the CDR3 is TGTGCCAGCAGCCAACCGGGACAGACACTGAAAGCTTTCTTT.

In its sample, this clonotype was seen once. The chain joins TRBV4-3 to TRBJ2-1; the match to TRBD2 covers 7 bases. The length of the CDR3 is 15 residues. Germline assignment: CDR1 LGHNA and CDR2 YSLEER. With V trimmed by 2 bases and J by 3 bases, 4 bases remained unmatched. The CDR3 loop reads CASSQWPSGYNEQFF. DNA of the CDR3: TGCGCCAGCAGCCAATGGCCTAGCGGCTACAATGAGCAGTTCTTC.

The chain combines TRBV15 with TRBJ2-3, with 9 nucleotides matching TRBD1. Unmatched junction bases numbered 11, after V lost 3 bases and J lost 4 bases. CDR3 size: 17 residues. Germline V gene lookup returns CDR1 LNHNV and CDR2 YYDKDF (reference sequence). The CDR3, as DNA: TGTGCCACCAGCAGGATCCCCGGGACAGGGTTTTCAGATACGCAGTATTTT. It translates to CATSRIPGTGFSDTQYF.

CDR3 in amino acids: CASSIEWDWSYEQYF. The CDR3 coding sequence is TGTGCCAGTAGTATCGAATGGGATTGGTCCTACGAGCAGTACTTC. The chain has TRBV19 and TRBJ2-7; D call uncertain. V dropped 3 bases and J dropped 1 base, with 13 bases sitting between them. The CDR3 covers 15 residues. Germline-derived CDR1 and CDR2 are LNHDA and SQIVND (reference sequence).

The chain combines TRBV15 with TRBJ2-4; D possibly corresponds to TRBD1 (5 bases). The V and J ends lost 5 bases and 13 bases respectively, with 18 bases between them. CDR1 is LNHNV and CDR2 is YYDKDF in the germline V gene (reference sequence). The CDR3 runs 13 residues. The CDR3 region is CATSYGHRYGQYF. CDR3 in DNA: TGTGCCACCAGCTATGGACACCGATACGGGCAGTACTTC.

The J gene is TRBJ2-4, the V gene TRBV9, with 12 bases matching TRBD2. The J call is doubtful: the DNA matches TRBJ2-5 better. The CDR3 runs 18 residues. Per the germline V gene, CDR1 is SGDLS and CDR2 is YYNGEE. The CDR3 protein is CASSVDLAGGAIQETQYF. The DNA of the CDR3 is TGTGCCAGCAGCGTAGACCTAGCGGGGGGGGCGATTCAAGAGACCCAGTACTTC.

This clonotype was counted between two and nine times. The J gene is TRBJ1-1, the V gene TRBV6-5, with D tentatively TRBD1 (5 bases). The CDR3 totals 15 residues. Germline CDR1 and CDR2: MNHEY and SVGAGI. Trimming removed 0 bases at V and 4 bases at J, with 12 bases between. The CDR3 nucleotides read TGTGCCAGCAGTTACTCATCAGGTAGGGGCACTGAAGCTTTCTTT. Amino acid sequence: CASSYSSGRGTEAFF.

The chain recombines TRBV13 with TRBJ1-5; 12 bases fit TRBD1. Germline V lookup: CDR1 PRHDT, CDR2 FYEKMQ (reference sequence). The CDR3 runs 18 residues. V was clipped by 0 bases and J by 0 bases; unmatched bases: 3. The CDR3 is CASSLGGTGGISNQPQHF. CDR3 nucleotide sequence: TGTGCCAGCAGCTTAGGTGGGACAGGGGGCATTAGCAATCAGCCCCAGCATTTT.

This clonotype was seen more than once but under ten times. The chain uses TRBV28 and TRBJ2-1, with 10 bases aligning to TRBD1. In germline, CDR1 is MDHEN, CDR2 SYDVKM. V was pared by 6 bases and J by 9 bases, with 11 bases of the junction left unmatched. This CDR3 has 15 residues. The CDR3 DNA sequence: TGTGCCAGCAGGGAGCCGGGACAGGGGTTCGGTGAGCAGTTCTTC. Encoded protein: CASREPGQGFGEQFF.

The chain is built from TRBV7-9 and TRBJ1-2; D is possibly TRBD1 (5 bases). This CDR3 has 15 amino acids. Per the germline V gene, CDR1 is SEHNR and CDR2 is FQNEAQ (reference sequence). The V and J ends lost 6 bases and 7 bases respectively, with 21 bases between them. The CDR3 DNA is TGTGCCAGCAGGTCCACCGGTGGACACGGATCTGGCTACACCTTC. It codes for CASRSTGGHGSGYTF.

The chain recombines TRBV20-1 with TRBJ2-7; the match to TRBD2 covers 10 bases. V gave up 3 bases and J gave up 2 bases; unmatched junction bases: 7. There are 15 residues in the CDR3. CDR1 and CDR2 from the germline V gene are DFQATT and SNEGSKA (reference sequence). CDR3 sequence (DNA): TGCAGTGCTAGCATGCTAGCGGGGGAAACCTACGAGCAGTACTTC. It translates to CSASMLAGETYEQYF.

This clonotype was seen a handful of times. This chain links TRBV20-1 with TRBJ2-7; TRBD2 matches 7 bases. The V and J ends lost 0 bases and 4 bases, in that order; junction bases with no gene match: 6. This CDR3 spans 14 amino acids. CDR1 and CDR2 (germline): DFQATT, SNEGSKA (reference sequence). CDR3 residues: CSAREVGGYYEQYF. The DNA of the CDR3 is TGCAGTGCTAGAGAGGTCGGGGGGTATTACGAGCAGTACTTC.

The rearrangement uses TRBV28 and TRBJ1-1; possibly TRBD1 for D (6 bases). Trimming cost V 7 bases and J 4 bases, with 16 bases left between them. Looked up from germline, CDR1 is MDHEN and CDR2 is SYDVKM. The CDR3 is made up of 14 amino acids. The CDR3 DNA follows: TGTGCCAGCACTCGGGGGGGGCGGCCCACTGAAGCTTTCTTT. Translated: CASTRGGRPTEAFF.

This clonotype was found a few times. V and J are TRBV7-9 and TRBJ1-2; no clear D. Germline V gene data show CDR1 as SEHNR and CDR2 as FQNEAQ (reference sequence). V was trimmed by 2 bases and J by 8 bases, leaving 12 bases between them. The CDR3 has 13 amino acids. In DNA form, the CDR3 reads TGTGCCAGCAGCTTAAGAGGGAACCGGGGCTACACCTTC. Its translation is CASSLRGNRGYTF. The full variable domain, rest sourced from reference TRBV7-9 and TRBJ1-2, is DTGVSQNPRHKITKRGQNVTFRCDPISEHNRLYWYRQTLGQGPEFLTYFQNEAQLEKSRLLSDRFSAERPKGSFSTLEIQRTEQGDSAMYLCASSLRGNRGYTFGSGTRLTVV.

This clonotype was seen more than once but under ten times. DNA of the CDR3: TGTGCCAGCAGTGACGGACGTAAAGCTAACTATGGCTACACCTTC. Its translation is CASSDGRKANYGYTF. The chain carries TRBV25-1 and TRBJ1-2; D is undetermined. V lost 3 bases and J lost 0, with 11 bases in between. Germline CDR1 is MGHDK and CDR2 is SYGVNS. The CDR3 contains 15 residues.

The table lists this clonotype with a few counts. The V gene is TRBV7-9, the J gene TRBJ2-5; D is perhaps TRBD2 (6 bases). The assigned J gene may be wrong: the sequence end matches TRBJ2-1 better. The CDR3 has 16 amino acids. Per the germline V gene, CDR1 is SEHNR and CDR2 is FQNEAQ (reference sequence). CDR3 loop: CASSLRDSGTQETQFF. In nucleotides, the CDR3 is TGTGCCAGCAGCTTAAGGGATAGCGGCACCCAAGAGACCCAGTTCTTC.

The chain employs TRBV7-9 and TRBJ1-5; 8 positions agree with TRBD1. With 8 bases clipped from V and 10 bases from J, the junction kept 7 bases outside the gene matches. Germline V lookup: CDR1 SEHNR, CDR2 FQNEAQ (reference sequence). The CDR3 contains 12 residues. This chain's CDR3 is CASGVTGEPQHF. CDR3 DNA sequence: TGTGCCAGCGGCGTGACAGGGGAACCCCAGCATTTT.

The CDR3 loop is CASSLDQQGDTQYF. In DNA, the CDR3 is TGCGCCAGCAGCTTGGACCAGCAGGGCGATACGCAGTATTTT. V is TRBV5-1 and J is TRBJ2-3; tentatively, D is TRBD1 (5 bases). Germline-derived CDR1 and CDR2 are SGHRS and YFSETQ. Trimming removed 0 bases from V and 6 bases from J, with 11 bases in between. The CDR3 contains 14 residues.